These T cell receptor beta chains were read from a single sample in a study of T-cell memory formation after mild COVID-19. TCRdb recomputed calls from the 5' RACE reads with MiXCR, one row per CDR3 protein. The sample contains 110,000 to 150,000 distinct CDR3 sequences, 11% to 15% of which appear only once. The sequenced sample consisted of PBMCs or a T cell subset sorted from them (not recorded which). The receptors shown here come from an adult woman who had mild COVID-19 (a few samples of this study predate the infection). Cell type and time point are not known. Both conserved end residues are part of each CDR3.

>TRBV5-5
CASSLDNSQPQHF
>TRBV3-1
CASSQDLAEQYF
>TRBV16
CARRQGMNTEAFF
>TRBV12-3/TRBV12-4
CASSFKGLREQYF
>TRBV12-5
CASGLQVFRTDTQYF
>TRBV20-1
CSARGQSQGETQYF
>TRBV6-1
CASSEAGGRTEAFF
>TRBV10-3
CAISESKAGRDNEQFF
>TRBV2
CASLGYTGPGTEAFF
>TRBV29-1
CSVSQGAMGYTF
>TRBV4-3
CASSQQPTGASNEKLFF
>TRBV11-2
CASSSYSGQTNTEAFF
>TRBV20-1
CSARSDDYLYEQYF
>TRBV10-3
CAISTSSLAGGPSYEQYF
>TRBV29-1
CSGEDTEAFF
>TRBV11-2
CASSQGPAGELFF
>TRBV2
CASRDLFSGRTDTQYF
>TRBV19
CASSISDRHSYGYTF
>TRBV7-9
CASSLALLEGLMNTEAFF
>TRBV5-1
CASSLDVSLMARTF
>TRBV5-5
CASSLDLEINYGYTF
>TRBV5-1
CASSLYYADEQYF
>TRBV29-1
CSVEDQGSVETQYF
>TRBV12-3/TRBV12-4
CASSFGHRQETQYF
>TRBV6-6
CASSSNAGYSGETQYF
>TRBV18
CASSPPLGANEQFF
>TRBV27
CASSLSMGVAGETDTQYF
>TRBV11-2
CASSYGGFYGYTF
>TRBV7-7
CASSLTDLGAAYNEQFF
>TRBV7-8
CASQLFQGSGANVLTF
>TRBV7-9
CASSNNIDYEQYF
>TRBV7-9
CASSLSTSGRIDTGELFF
>TRBV20-1
CSARRRNSYEQYF
>TRBV9
CASSGSGRANEQFF
>TRBV7-9
CASSSASGPSYEQYF
>TRBV5-5
CASSRTTGSEAFF
>TRBV27
CASAIQGDEQFF